These T cell receptor beta chains were read from a single sample in a study of OX40 agonist ivuxolimab in advanced cancers. TCRdb's table, derived via immunoSEQ multiplex PCR, lists solely in-frame clones and lacks some. Here the sample spans about 62,000 clones, less than 85% being singletons. The sequenced sample was CD4+ or CD8+ T cells sorted from blood, obtained in a trial of the OX40 agonist ivuxolimab. The receptors come from an adult with an advanced solid tumor such as melanoma, head and neck, liver or kidney cancer. Each CDR3 is given with its conserved first and last residue. A D gene is named only where the DNA matches it firmly. A clone size is listed for some rows: how often the clone was seen (once, few, many), or a class if it is expanded.

TRBJ2-7	few	TRBV28	-	CASSSQSYEQYF	TGTGCCAGCAGTTCACAGTCCTACGAGCAGTACTTC
TRBJ2-5	-	TRBV29-1	-	CSVEWDGETQYF	TGCAGCGTTGAATGGGATGGGGAGACCCAGTACTTC
TRBJ1-5	-	TRBV2	-	CASNRDSNQPQHF	TGTGCCAGCAACAGGGATAGCAATCAGCCCCAGCATTTT
TRBJ1-2	-	TRBV29-1	TRBD1	CSVETGGTGYGYTF	TGCAGCGTTGAAACAGGGGGGACGGGCTATGGCTACACCTTC
TRBJ2-5	-	TRBV11-2	-	CASSFGETQYF	TGTGCCAGCAGCTTTGGTGAGACCCAGTACTTC
TRBJ2-5	-	TRBV5-4	-	CASSRGTEETQYF	TGTGCCAGCAGCCGCGGGACAGAAGAGACCCAGTACTTC
TRBJ1-5	-	TRBV2	-	CASRGQNSNQPQHF	TGTGCCAGCAGAGGACAGAATAGCAATCAGCCCCAGCATTTT
TRBJ2-1	-	TRBV7-8	-	CASSLSWGLDNEQFF	TGTGCCAGCAGCTTAAGTTGGGGGCTGGATAATGAGCAGTTCTTC
TRBJ2-2	-	TRBV10-3	-	CAISTAGLLTGELFF	TGTGCCATCAGTACTGCGGGTCTTCTCACCGGGGAGCTGTTTTTT
TRBJ2-3	-	TRBV5-1	TRBD2	CASSLGLAGTDTQYF	TGCGCCAGCAGCTTGGGCCTAGCGGGCACAGATACGCAGTATTTT
TRBJ1-4	-	TRBV5-1	-	CASSLDGQNEKLFF	TGCGCCAGCAGCTTGGACGGACAAAATGAAAAACTGTTTTTT
TRBJ1-4	-	TRBV27	-	CASSLPSTEKLFF	TGTGCCAGCAGTCTCCCTTCAACCGAAAAACTGTTTTTT
TRBJ2-3	-	TRBV6-1	TRBD2	CATQREGLADTQYF	TGTGCCACCCAGCGGGAGGGCCTGGCAGATACGCAGTATTTT
TRBJ2-5	-	TRBV5-4	TRBD2	CASSLLAGVDETQYF	TGTGCCAGCAGCTTGTTGGCGGGAGTAGATGAGACCCAGTACTTC
TRBJ1-5	-	TRBV27	TRBD1	CASSSLPGQGLDQPQHF	TGTGCCAGCAGTTCCCTACCGGGACAGGGGCTCGATCAGCCCCAGCATTTT
TRBJ2-2	-	TRBV7-8	-	CASSLEGALSEELFF	TGTGCCAGCAGCTTAGAGGGCGCATTGTCAGAGGAGCTGTTTTTT
TRBJ2-7	few	TRBV2	-	CASSPSGAPLYEQYF	TGTGCCAGCAGCCCCTCCGGAGCTCCACTCTACGAGCAGTACTTC
TRBJ1-1	-	TRBV18	-	CASSPGGPANTEAFF	TGTGCCAGCTCACCTGGCGGTCCCGCGAACACTGAAGCTTTCTTT
TRBJ2-7	-	TRBV7-9	TRBD2	CASSRGLAGAKYEQYF	TGTGCCAGCAGCAGGGGACTAGCGGGAGCAAAATACGAGCAGTACTTC
TRBJ1-6	few	TRBV19	-	CASMSAQGVSPLHF	TGTGCCAGTATGTCTGCGCAGGGTGTATCACCCCTCCACTTT
TRBJ2-7	-	TRBV7-8	-	CASSLGAGRYEQYF	TGTGCCAGCAGCTTAGGGGCTGGACGCTACGAGCAGTACTTC
TRBJ2-3	-	TRBV2	-	CAIHLGAASTDTQYF	TGTGCCATCCACCTCGGGGCAGCTAGCACAGATACGCAGTATTTT
TRBJ1-3	-	TRBV9	TRBD1	CASSIDRGGSGNTIYF	TGTGCCAGCAGCATCGACAGGGGCGGTTCTGGAAACACCATATATTTT
TRBJ2-7	-	TRBV28	-	CASSLPGPAHEQYF	TGTGCCAGCAGTTTGCCGGGGCCTGCCCACGAGCAGTACTTC
TRBJ2-7	few	TRBV20-1	-	CSANGYEQYF	TGCAGTGCTAATGGCTACGAGCAGTACTTC
TRBJ1-1	-	TRBV27	TRBD1	CASKDRVRTEAFF	TGTGCCAGCAAGGACAGGGTGCGCACTGAAGCTTTCTTT
TRBJ2-7	-	TRBV7-3	TRBD2	CASSLDATSAYEQYF	TGTGCCAGCAGCTTAGATGCAACTAGCGCCTACGAGCAGTACTTC
TRBJ2-2	-	TRBV7-8	-	CASRSRILLGTGELFF	TGTGCCAGCAGAAGTAGAATACTCCTGGGGACCGGGGAGCTGTTTTTT
TRBJ2-6	once	TRBV29-1	-	CSVNVPGANVLTF	TGCAGCGTTAATGTGCCTGGGGCCAACGTCCTGACTTTC
TRBJ1-1	once	TRBV6-5	-	CASRRDNNMNTEAFF	TGTGCCAGCAGGAGGGACAATAACATGAACACTGAAGCTTTCTTT
TRBJ2-3	-	TRBV9	-	CASSARMGLTDTQYF	TGTGCCAGCAGCGCCCGGATGGGATTGACAGATACGCAGTATTTT
TRBJ2-7	many	TRBV18	-	CASSPSWDTYEQYF	TGTGCCAGCTCACCAAGTTGGGACACCTACGAGCAGTACTTC
TRBJ2-7	-	TRBV7-9	TRBD2	CASSSTRTSGGEQYF	TGTGCCAGCAGCTCAACGCGGACTAGCGGAGGCGAGCAGTACTTC
TRBJ1-6	-	TRBV2	-	CASSELYSPLHF	TGTGCCAGCAGTGAACTTTATTCACCCCTCCACTTT
TRBJ2-3	-	TRBV19	TRBD1	CASSGQGLMADTQYF	TGTGCCAGTAGCGGACAGGGATTAATGGCAGATACGCAGTATTTT
TRBJ2-2	-	TRBV7-8	-	CASTGLARTGELFF	TGTGCCAGCACGGGCCTAGCGCGAACCGGGGAGCTGTTTTTT
TRBJ1-2	few	TRBV19	-	CASSTKGHHYGYTF	TGTGCCAGTAGTACCAAAGGACATCACTATGGCTACACCTTC
TRBJ1-1	-	TRBV4-1	-	CASSQPSGGTEAFF	TGCGCCAGCAGCCAACCCTCGGGGGGCACTGAAGCTTTCTTT
TRBJ1-3	few	TRBV21-1	-	CASSRWLKGGNTIYF	TGTGCCAGCTCCCGATGGCTGAAAGGTGGAAACACCATATATTTT
TRBJ2-2	few	TRBV5-8	TRBD2	CASSYGRLAGVTGELFF	TGTGCCAGCAGCTACGGGAGGTTAGCGGGAGTCACCGGGGAGCTGTTTTTT
TRBJ2-7	once	TRBV28	TRBD1	CASRGTGSYEQYF	TGTGCCAGCAGGGGGACAGGCTCCTACGAGCAGTACTTC
TRBJ2-7	-	TRBV5-1	-	CASSPRGGSYEQYF	TGCGCCAGCAGCCCAAGGGGCGGGTCCTACGAGCAGTACTTC
TRBJ2-2	-	TRBV28	-	CASGTLDTGELFF	TGTGCCAGCGGGACACTAGACACCGGGGAGCTGTTTTTT
TRBJ2-7	-	TRBV7-8	-	CASSFGAAVQDEQYF	TGTGCCAGCAGCTTTGGAGCGGCGGTCCAGGACGAGCAGTACTTC
TRBJ2-7	-	TRBV27	-	CASQGRVTYEQYF	TGTGCCAGTCAGGGTCGGGTGACCTACGAGCAGTACTTC
TRBJ1-6	few	TRBV19	-	CASSIQESYNSPLHF	TGTGCCAGTAGTATACAGGAGAGCTATAATTCACCCCTCCACTTT
TRBJ1-4	-	TRBV14	-	CASSPTPIATNEKLFF	TGTGCCAGCAGCCCCACTCCGATTGCAACTAATGAAAAACTGTTTTTT
TRBJ2-7	-	TRBV19	-	CASSMSWAYEQYF	TGTGCCAGTAGTATGAGTTGGGCCTACGAGCAGTACTTC
TRBJ1-5	-	TRBV28	TRBD1	CASSTGGYQPQHF	TGTGCCAGCAGTACAGGGGGCTATCAGCCCCAGCATTTT
TRBJ2-5	once	TRBV19	-	CASSPGAGEETQYF	TGTGCCAGTAGTCCCGGCGCAGGGGAGGAGACCCAGTACTTC
TRBJ2-7	-	TRBV6-5	-	CASSYSRDTEYEQYF	TGTGCCAGCAGTTACTCGCGGGACACCGAATACGAGCAGTACTTC
TRBJ1-2	-	TRBV25-1	TRBD1	CASSENRGMYGYTF	TGTGCCAGCAGTGAGAACAGGGGCATGTATGGCTACACCTTC
TRBJ2-3	-	TRBV15	-	CATSRDTSTDTQYF	TGTGCCACCAGCAGAGATACTAGCACAGATACGCAGTATTTT
TRBJ1-1	-	TRBV19	-	CASSIEPGLITEAFF	TGTGCCAGTAGTATAGAACCGGGACTTATAACTGAAGCTTTCTTT